Below, 19 T cell receptor beta chains from the same sample are listed, as sequenced in a study of control samples from healthy donors and cancer patients. Data came from immunoSEQ multiplex PCR; TCRdb stores just in-frame clones and leaves some out. Altogether roughly 130,000 clones are present, around 93% being singletons, with the ten largest covering around 8.9%. Sequenced sample: blood. Receptor source: a man aged 18-30 years in good health.

This clone was seen only once. The rearrangement joins TRBV11-2 to TRBJ2-2, with 9 bases identical to TRBD1. V trimming: 4 bases; J trimming: 6 bases; junction bases outside the gene matches: 6. CDR1 is SGHAT, CDR2 FQNNGV, per germline. The CDR3 has 15 amino acids. CDR3 in amino acids: CASSSWTGVAGELFF. The CDR3 DNA sequence: TGTGCCAGCAGCTCCTGGACAGGGGTGGCCGGGGAGCTGTTTTTT.

This clone has a single count. This sequence joins TRBV4-2 and TRBJ1-1, with D perhaps matching TRBD1 (5 bases). This CDR3 is 18 amino acids long. Trimming took 4 bases from V and 3 from J, leaving 24 bases between them. In germline, CDR1 is LGHNA, CDR2 YNFKEQ. The CDR3 DNA is TGTGCCAGCAGCCTGGAGGAGAGGGCTTCGTGGGGGGACACTGAAGCTTTCTTT. Protein sequence: CASSLEERASWGDTEAFF.

V usage is TRBV6-1 and J usage is TRBJ1-2; 10 bases fit TRBD1. Germline CDR1 and CDR2: MNHNS and SASEGT. The V segment lost 2 bases and the J segment 8 bases; nucleotides outside the gene matches: 2. The CDR3 length is 13 residues. CDR3 sequence reads: CASSERTGGGYTF. CDR3 coding DNA: TGTGCCAGCAGTGAAAGGACAGGGGGAGGCTACACCTTC.

The J gene is TRBJ1-2, the V gene TRBV5-4; D gene unclear. Germline V gene sequence: CDR1 SGHNT, CDR2 YYREEE (reference sequence). Trimming stripped 0 bases from V and 8 bases from J, with 11 bases between. This CDR3 has 13 residues. CDR3: CASSLVGVGGYTF. Written as DNA, the CDR3 is TGTGCCAGCAGCTTGGTCGGCGTGGGAGGCTACACCTTC.

This CDR3 is CASSGILRHYGYTF. DNA for the CDR3: TGTGCCAGCAGCGGCATCCTACGGCACTATGGCTACACCTTC. This chain joins TRBV11-2 and TRBJ1-2; D ambiguous. Trimming took 5 bases from V and 3 from J, leaving 13 bases between them. This CDR3 region has 14 residues. Germline CDR1 is SGHAT and CDR2 is FQNNGV.

The chain employs TRBV3-1 (or the pseudogene TRBV3-2) and TRBJ1-1; the D is unclear. CDR3 length: 16 residues. Germline CDR1 reads LGHDT; CDR2 reads YNNKEL (reference sequence). Trimming took off 0 bases at V and 1 base at J, with 12 bases between the two ends. CDR3 bases: TGTGCCAGCAGCCAAGAGGGCCTCAGGAGGAACACTGAAGCTTTCTTT. Amino acids: CASSQEGLRRNTEAFF.

The chain employs TRBV3-1 (or the pseudogene TRBV3-2) and TRBJ1-1; 7 positions agree with TRBD1. The CDR3 runs 15 residues. V was clipped by 3 bases and J by 3 bases; unmatched bases: 7. The germline CDR1 and CDR2 sequences are LGHDT and YNNKEL (reference sequence). In DNA form, the CDR3 reads TGTGCCAGCAGCCAGTCGGACAGGAGCCACACTGAAGCTTTCTTT. Protein sequence: CASSQSDRSHTEAFF.

This clone was picked up a small number of times. V gene TRBV5-1 combines with J gene TRBJ2-2; D gene ambiguous. The V and J ends lost 0 bases and 5 bases respectively, with 5 bases between them. Germline-derived CDR1 and CDR2 are SGHRS and YFSETQ. This CDR3 contains 13 residues. CDR3 coding DNA: TGCGCCAGCAGCTTGGAGCTAACCGGGGAGCTGTTTTTT. It is translated as CASSLELTGELFF. The variable domain in full, with the rest retrieved from reference TRBV5-1 and TRBJ2-2, is KAGVTQTPRYLIKTRGQQVTLSCSPISGHRSVSWYQQTPGQGLQFLFEYFSETQRNKGNFPGRFSGRQFSNSRSEMNVSTLELGDSALYLCASSLELTGELFFGEGSRLTVL.

The chain joins TRBV6-5 to TRBJ2-3; D possibly corresponds to TRBD1 (5 bases). The ends were cut back, 0 bases at V and 3 bases at J, with 13 bases in the middle. Germline-derived CDR1 and CDR2 are MNHEY and SVGAGI. The CDR3 has 16 amino acids. As DNA, the CDR3 is TGTGCCAGCAGTTACTCGATAAGGGGCCAGACAGATACGCAGTATTTT. Translating it yields CASSYSIRGQTDTQYF.

This clone came up once. The chain recombines TRBV7-3 with TRBJ2-7; TRBD1 matches 9 bases. This CDR3 is built from 15 residues. CDR1 is SGHTA, CDR2 FQGTGA, per germline. V shed 4 bases, J shed 5 bases, and the junction held 9 bases outside the gene matches. The CDR3 here is CASSSPGQGSDEQYF. DNA of the CDR3: TGTGCCAGCAGCTCTCCGGGACAGGGCAGCGACGAGCAGTACTTC. Combining the CDR3 with reference TRBV7-3 and TRBJ2-7 gives the whole variable domain GAGVSQTPSNKVTEKGKYVELRCDPISGHTALYWYRQSLGQGPEFLIYFQGTGAADDSGLPNDRFFAVRPEGSVSTLKIQRTERGDSAVYLCASSSPGQGSDEQYFGPGTRLTVT.

V gene TRBV6-5 combines with J gene TRBJ2-5, with D possibly being TRBD1 or TRBD2 (5 bases each). The germline V and J ends were trimmed by 0 bases and 2 bases, with 7 bases remaining between them. CDR1 MNHEY and CDR2 SVGAGI come from the germline V gene. This CDR3 is 14 amino acids long. The CDR3 loop is CASSYSGAQETQYF. The CDR3 DNA sequence: TGTGCCAGCAGTTACTCCGGGGCACAAGAGACCCAGTACTTC.

This chain joins TRBV9 and TRBJ1-1; a weak D match, TRBD1 (5 bases). Germline-derived CDR1 and CDR2 are SGDLS and YYNGEE. CDR3 size: 13 residues. V lost 4 bases and J lost 8, with 15 bases in between. Here the CDR3 reads CASSPDIGAEAFF. The CDR3 coding sequence is TGTGCCAGCAGCCCGGATATAGGGGCCGAAGCTTTCTTT.

The gene calls are TRBV7-4 and TRBJ2-5; 7 bases line up with TRBD1. Germline V gives CDR1 SGHVT, CDR2 SQSDAQ. With V trimmed by 9 bases and J by 4 bases, 14 bases remained unmatched. This CDR3 is built from 15 residues. The CDR3 region has the DNA TGTGCCAGGGGGAACGGACAGGCAAAAGCAGAGACCCAGTACTTC. Amino acids: CARGNGQAKAETQYF.

The V and J genes are TRBV5-1 and TRBJ1-1; TRBD1 matches 8 bases. The CDR3 covers 15 residues. V lost 2 bases to trimming and J lost 4 bases; unmatched junction nucleotides: 7. CDR1 is SGHRS, CDR2 YFSETQ, per germline. The CDR3 sequence is CASSFLGDRGTEAFF. CDR3 sequence (DNA): TGCGCCAGCAGCTTCCTAGGCGACAGGGGCACTGAAGCTTTCTTT.

The chain carries TRBV7-2 and TRBJ1-4; D is possibly TRBD1 (6 bases). From germline, CDR1 is SGHTA and CDR2 FQGNSA. V dropped 5 bases and J dropped 6 bases, with 13 bases sitting between them. CDR3 size: 14 residues. The CDR3 coding sequence is TGTGCCAGCAGCCAAGGGGGGCAGGATGAAAAACTGTTTTTT. Amino acid sequence: CASSQGGQDEKLFF.

The genes are TRBV30 and TRBJ2-2; D uncertain. Germline CDR1 and CDR2: GTSNPN and SVGIG (reference sequence). Trimming left V 2 bases short and J 0 bases short, with 7 bases between. This CDR3 is 14 amino acids long. CDR3 in DNA: TGTGCCTGGAGTTCACCGCCGAACACCGGGGAGCTGTTTTTT. Its protein is CAWSSPPNTGELFF.

The chain carries TRBV19 and TRBJ1-4; D possibly corresponds to TRBD1 (6 bases). Germline CDR1 reads LNHDA; CDR2 reads SQIVND (reference sequence). The CDR3 has 15 amino acids. V lost 4 bases to trimming and J lost 2 bases, with 11 bases between them. CDR3 region: CASSRPGATNEKLFF. The CDR3 coding sequence is TGTGCCAGTAGTAGACCGGGGGCGACTAATGAAAAACTGTTTTTT.

The count of this clone is one. CDR3: CASSRPTGGTEAFF. CDR3 sequence (DNA): TGTGCCAGCAGCCGACCGACAGGGGGCACTGAAGCTTTCTTT. V and J are TRBV7-9 and TRBJ1-1, with 9 bases fitting TRBD1. From germline, CDR1 is SEHNR and CDR2 FQNEAQ (reference sequence). V lost 5 bases and J lost 4; bases outside the gene matches: 5. The CDR3 is made up of 14 amino acids. Looking up the rest from reference TRBV7-9 and TRBJ1-1 gives the full variable domain: DTGVSQNPRHKITKRGQNVTFRCDPISEHNRLYWYRQTLGQGPEFLTYFQNEAQLEKSRLLSDRFSAERPKGSFSTLEIQRTEQGDSAMYLCASSRPTGGTEAFFGQGTRLTVV.

The sample holds one count of this clone. This rearrangement joins TRBV7-3 to TRBJ2-1, with 7 bases matching TRBD1. This CDR3 has 14 residues. Germline CDR1 is SGHTA and CDR2 is FQGTGA. Trimming at V came to 5 bases and at J to 7 bases, leaving 8 bases not matched to a gene. CDR3 nucleotides: TGTGCCAGCAGCCGTGGGACAGCCCGTAATGAGCAGTTCTTC. This codes for CASSRGTARNEQFF.